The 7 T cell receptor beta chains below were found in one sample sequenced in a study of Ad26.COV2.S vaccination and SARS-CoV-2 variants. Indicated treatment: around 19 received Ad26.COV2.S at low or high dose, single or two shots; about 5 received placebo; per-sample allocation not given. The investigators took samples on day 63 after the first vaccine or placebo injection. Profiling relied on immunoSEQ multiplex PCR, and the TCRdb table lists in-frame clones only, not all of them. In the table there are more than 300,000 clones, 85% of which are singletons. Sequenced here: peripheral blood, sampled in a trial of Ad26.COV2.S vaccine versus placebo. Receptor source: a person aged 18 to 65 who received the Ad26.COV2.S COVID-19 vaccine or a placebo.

The CDR3 reads CASSPFYGDRGHTGELFF. Written as DNA, the CDR3 is TGTGCCAGCAGCCCCTTCTATGGGGACAGGGGCCACACCGGGGAGCTGTTTTTT. V is TRBV5-6 and J is TRBJ2-2; 10 nucleotides match TRBD1. The CDR3 sequence is 18 residues long. V shed 4 bases, J shed 3 bases, and the junction held 12 bases outside the gene matches. Germline V gene sequence: CDR1 SGHDT, CDR2 YYEEEE. Variable domain in full (rest from reference TRBV5-6 and TRBJ2-2): DAGVTQSPTHLIKTRGQQVTLRCSPKSGHDTVSWYQQALGQGPQFIFQYYEEEERQRGNFPDRFSGHQFPNYSSELNVNALLLGDSALYLCASSPFYGDRGHTGELFFGEGSRLTVL.

As DNA, the CDR3 is TGTGCCAGCAGCCAAGAGCCAGGGGGTTCCCTCCACTTT. Protein sequence: CASSQEPGGSLHF. The chain employs TRBV3-1 (or the pseudogene TRBV3-2) and TRBJ1-6, with 7 bases identical to TRBD1. In germline, CDR1 is LGHDT, CDR2 YNNKEL (reference sequence). Trimming at V came to 0 bases and at J to 14 bases, leaving 4 bases not matched to a gene. The CDR3 extends over 13 amino acids.

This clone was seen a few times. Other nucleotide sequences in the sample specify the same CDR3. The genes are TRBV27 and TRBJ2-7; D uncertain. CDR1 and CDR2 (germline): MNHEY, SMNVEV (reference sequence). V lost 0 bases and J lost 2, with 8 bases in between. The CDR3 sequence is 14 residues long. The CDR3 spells CASSLSPNTYEQYF. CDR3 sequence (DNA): TGTGCCAGCAGTTTATCCCCTAATACCTACGAGCAGTACTTC.

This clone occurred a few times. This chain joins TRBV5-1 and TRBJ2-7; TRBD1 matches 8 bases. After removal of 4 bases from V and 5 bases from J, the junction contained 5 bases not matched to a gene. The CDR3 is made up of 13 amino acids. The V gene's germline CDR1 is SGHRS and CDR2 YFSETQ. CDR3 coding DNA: TGCGCCAGCAGCACGGGACAGGCGGACGAGCAGTACTTC. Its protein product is CASSTGQADEQYF.

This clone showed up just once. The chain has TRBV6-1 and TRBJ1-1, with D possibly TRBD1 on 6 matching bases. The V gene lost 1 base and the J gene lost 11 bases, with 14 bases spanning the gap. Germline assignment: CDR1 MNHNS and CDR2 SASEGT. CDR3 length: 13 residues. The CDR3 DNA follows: TGTGCCAGCAGTGAAGTGGGACAACTAGGCGCTTTCTTT. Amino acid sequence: CASSEVGQLGAFF.

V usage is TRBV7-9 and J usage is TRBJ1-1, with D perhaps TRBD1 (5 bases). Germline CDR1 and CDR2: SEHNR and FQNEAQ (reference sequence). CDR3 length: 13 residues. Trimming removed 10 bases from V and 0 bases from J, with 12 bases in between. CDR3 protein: CATSGLMNTEAFF. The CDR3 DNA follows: TGTGCCACCTCGGGACTGATGAACACTGAAGCTTTCTTT.

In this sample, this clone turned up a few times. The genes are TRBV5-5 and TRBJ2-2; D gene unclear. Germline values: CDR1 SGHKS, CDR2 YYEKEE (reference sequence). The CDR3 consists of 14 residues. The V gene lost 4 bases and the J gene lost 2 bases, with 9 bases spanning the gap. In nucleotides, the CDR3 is TGTGCCAGCAGCCCCTTCAGTAACACCGGGGAGCTGTTTTTT. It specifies CASSPFSNTGELFF.